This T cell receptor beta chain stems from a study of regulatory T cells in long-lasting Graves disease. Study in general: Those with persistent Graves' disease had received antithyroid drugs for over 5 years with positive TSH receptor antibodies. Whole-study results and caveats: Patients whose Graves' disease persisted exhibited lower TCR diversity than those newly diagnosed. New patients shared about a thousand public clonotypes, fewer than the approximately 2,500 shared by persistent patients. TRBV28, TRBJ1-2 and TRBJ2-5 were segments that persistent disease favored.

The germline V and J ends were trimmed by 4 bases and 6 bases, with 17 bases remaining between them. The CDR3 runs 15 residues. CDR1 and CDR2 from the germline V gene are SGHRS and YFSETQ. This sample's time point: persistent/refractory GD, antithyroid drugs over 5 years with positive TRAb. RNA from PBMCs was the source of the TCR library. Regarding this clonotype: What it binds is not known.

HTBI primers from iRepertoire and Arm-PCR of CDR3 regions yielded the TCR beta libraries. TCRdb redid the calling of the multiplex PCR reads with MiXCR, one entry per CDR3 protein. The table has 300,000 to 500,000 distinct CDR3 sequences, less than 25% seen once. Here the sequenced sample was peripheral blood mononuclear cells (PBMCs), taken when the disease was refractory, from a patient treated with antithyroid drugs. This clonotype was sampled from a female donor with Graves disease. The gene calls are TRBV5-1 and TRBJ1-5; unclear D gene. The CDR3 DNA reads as TGCGCCAGCAGCCCCTGGGGAGGGTCGGGTCAGCCCCAGCATTTT. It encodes CASSPWGGSGQPQHF. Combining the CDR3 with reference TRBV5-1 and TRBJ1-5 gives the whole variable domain KAGVTQTPRYLIKTRGQQVTLSCSPISGHRSVSWYQQTPGQGLQFLFEYFSETQRNKGNFPGRFSGRQFSNSRSEMNVSTLELGDSALYLCASSPWGGSGQPQHFGDGTRLSIL.